A single sample gave rise to the 25 T cell receptor beta chains below, sequenced in a study of blood T cell repertoires in COVID-19 (dated by TCRdb to about 2020). Libraries were built with the immunoSEQ multiplex PCR assay. The immuneACCESS repertoire file appears here via TCRdb, limited to in-frame rearrangements. These files lack a portion of the clones; in checked studies, under half of the deficit traces to unresolved V genes, and the cause of the others is not known. For this sample there are fewer than 150,000 clones; about 87% appear just once. The top ten hold roughly 4.3% of the sample. Sequenced material: PBMCs or T cells enriched from blood (not recorded which). These receptors originate from a man aged 50 or older in a cohort exposed to, infected with or recovered from COVID-19 (not recorded which).

CDR3 sequence (DNA): TGCGCCAGCAGCCTGACAGGGGGCACTGAAGCTTTCTTT. Its translation is CASSLTGGTEAFF. V is TRBV5-1 and J is TRBJ1-1; 9 bases map to TRBD1. Germline-derived CDR1 and CDR2 are SGHRS and YFSETQ. Losses at the gene ends were 4 bases for V and 4 bases for J; bases not matched to a gene: 2. The CDR3 totals 13 residues.

This chain links TRBV6-2 or TRBV6-3 with TRBJ1-5; 7 positions agree with TRBD1. Unmatched junction bases numbered 3, after V lost 2 bases and J lost 2 bases. Looked up from germline, CDR1 is MNHEY and CDR2 is SVGEGT. CDR3 length: 15 amino acids. In DNA form, the CDR3 reads TGTGCCAGCAGTTACGGAGGGGGCGGCAATCAGCCCCAGCATTTT. Protein sequence: CASSYGGGGNQPQHF.

The CDR3 DNA is TGCAGCGTTGAGGGGGGGAGTGGGCCCCAGCATTTT. The encoded protein is CSVEGGSGPQHF. The chain employs TRBV29-1 and TRBJ1-5, with D perhaps TRBD1 (5 bases). The CDR3 has 12 amino acids. V dropped 3 bases and J dropped 9 bases, with 12 bases sitting between them. The germline CDR1 and CDR2 sequences are SQVTM and ANQGSEA.

The chain employs TRBV19 and TRBJ1-2; 8 bases line up with TRBD1. V was pared by 6 bases and J by 5 bases, with 5 bases of the junction left unmatched. The CDR3 is 13 amino acids. Germline V gene lookup returns CDR1 LNHDA and CDR2 SQIVND (reference sequence). Here the CDR3 reads CASSPDRAYGYTF. For the CDR3, the DNA is TGTGCCAGTAGCCCGGACAGGGCTTATGGCTACACCTTC.

This chain joins TRBV28 and TRBJ1-2; 11 positions match TRBD1. CDR3 length: 16 residues. V trimming: 3 bases; J trimming: 7 bases; junction bases outside the gene matches: 10. Looked up from germline, CDR1 is MDHEN and CDR2 is SYDVKM. CDR3 nucleotide sequence: TGTGCCAGCAGTTTCGGAGCTGGACAGGGGGCAGGTGGCTACACCTTC. It encodes CASSFGAGQGAGGYTF.

The chain couples TRBV19 to TRBJ2-5, with TRBD2 matching 10 bases. CDR3 size: 15 residues. Germline V gene data show CDR1 as LNHDA and CDR2 as SQIVND (reference sequence). Trimming cost V 3 bases and J 2 bases; bases outside gene matches: 3. The CDR3 region has the DNA TGTGCCAGTAGTATCTTTAGCGGGGGGCAAGAGACCCAGTACTTC. As protein: CASSIFSGGQETQYF.

A few counts support this clone. The chain couples TRBV7-3 to TRBJ2-2; TRBD1 matches at 7 bases. The ends lost 5 bases at V and 2 bases at J; junction bases unmatched: 8. This CDR3 region has 16 residues. From germline, CDR1 is SGHTA and CDR2 FQGTGA. The CDR3 reads CASSPGSGGNTGELFF. In nucleotides, the CDR3 is TGTGCCAGCAGCCCAGGGTCAGGGGGTAACACCGGGGAGCTGTTTTTT.

CDR3 nucleotide sequence: TGTGCCTGGAGTGGGAGGTCTGAAGCTTTCTTT. Translation gives CAWSGRSEAFF. V and J are TRBV30 and TRBJ1-1; D uncertain. The germline V gene has CDR1 GTSNPN and CDR2 SVGIG (reference sequence). The CDR3 is 11 amino acids. Trimming left V 1 base short and J 6 bases short, with 6 bases between. The whole variable domain, remainder taken from reference TRBV30 and TRBJ1-1, is SQTIHQWPATLVQPVGSPLSLECTVEGTSNPNLYWYRQAAGRGLQLLFYSVGIGQISSEVPQNLSASRPQDRQFILSSKKLLLSDSGFYLCAWSGRSEAFFGQGTRLTVV.

The chain has TRBV5-1 and TRBJ2-5, with D possibly TRBD1 on 6 matching bases. V dropped 0 bases and J dropped 7 bases, with 13 bases sitting between them. The CDR3 covers 14 residues. Germline CDR1 reads SGHRS; CDR2 reads YFSETQ. The CDR3 DNA follows: TGCGCCAGCAGCTTGGAAGGGGGATGGCGGACCCAGTACTTC. Protein product: CASSLEGGWRTQYF.

This rearrangement joins TRBV11-2 to TRBJ2-3; D unclear. V was cut by 2 bases and J by 3 bases, with 12 bases left in between. The CDR3 has 15 amino acids. Germline-derived CDR1 and CDR2 are SGHAT and FQNNGV. The CDR3 nucleotides are TGTGCCAGCAGCTTACTCGATTCAGTGACAGATACGCAGTATTTT. This sequence encodes CASSLLDSVTDTQYF.

This chain links TRBV3-1 (or the pseudogene TRBV3-2) with TRBJ2-6, with D maybe TRBD2 (5 bases). This CDR3 comprises 17 residues. Germline V lookup: CDR1 LGHDT, CDR2 YNNKEL (reference sequence). V gave up 1 base and J gave up 0 bases, with 10 bases separating them. This chain's CDR3 is CASSQGDAGSGANVLTF. In nucleotides, the CDR3 is TGTGCCAGCAGCCAAGGGGATGCGGGCTCTGGGGCCAACGTCCTGACTTTC.

The V gene is TRBV19, the J gene TRBJ2-7; 7 bases agree with TRBD2. The V and J ends lost 3 bases and 0 bases, in that order; junction bases with no gene match: 2. CDR3 length: 14 residues. Germline CDR1 is LNHDA and CDR2 is SQIVND (reference sequence). The CDR3 spells CASSIGRSSYEQYF. The CDR3 DNA sequence: TGTGCCAGTAGTATCGGGAGGAGCTCCTACGAGCAGTACTTC.

The rearrangement joins TRBV2 to TRBJ2-2; TRBD1 is a possible D gene (5 bases). There are 14 residues in the CDR3. Germline V CDR1 and CDR2: SNHLY, FYNNEI. The ends were cut back, 6 bases at V and 6 bases at J, with 14 bases in the middle. CDR3 coding DNA: TGTGCCAGCAGGAAGCAGGGTCCCCCCGGGGAGCTGTTTTTT. Its translation is CASRKQGPPGELFF.

The chain has TRBV7-9 and TRBJ2-1; 10 bases agree with TRBD2. CDR1 and CDR2 from the germline V gene are SEHNR and FQNEAQ (reference sequence). After removal of 5 bases from V and 8 bases from J, the junction contained 6 bases not matched to a gene. The CDR3 is 14 residues long. CDR3 coding DNA: TGTGCCAGCAGCCCTTCGCTAGCGGGAGATGAGCAGTTCTTC. It specifies CASSPSLAGDEQFF. Together with reference TRBV7-9 and TRBJ2-1, the CDR3 gives the full variable domain: DTGVSQNPRHKITKRGQNVTFRCDPISEHNRLYWYRQTLGQGPEFLTYFQNEAQLEKSRLLSDRFSAERPKGSFSTLEIQRTEQGDSAMYLCASSPSLAGDEQFFGPGTRLTVL.

The chain joins TRBV5-1 to TRBJ1-2; D might be TRBD1 (6 bases). Deletions cut 2 bases from V and 4 bases from J, with 15 bases between. CDR1 and CDR2 from the germline V gene are SGHRS and YFSETQ. The CDR3 is made up of 15 amino acids. Here the CDR3 reads CASSFDGTYSYGYTF. CDR3 bases: TGCGCCAGCAGCTTTGATGGGACATACTCCTATGGCTACACCTTC.

This clone has only a few counts. The chain couples TRBV6-1 to TRBJ2-1, with 10 bases lining up with TRBD2. Germline-derived CDR1 and CDR2 are MNHNS and SASEGT. V lost 4 bases, J lost 2 bases, and 5 bases stayed unmatched. CDR3 length: 16 amino acids. DNA for the CDR3: TGTGCCAGCAGTGGTGCGGGACTAGCGACCTACAATGAGCAGTTCTTC. Its protein is CASSGAGLATYNEQFF.

The V call is TRBV7-3, the J call TRBJ2-5; 8 bases fit TRBD2. With 5 bases clipped from V and 4 bases from J, the junction kept 3 bases outside the gene matches. The germline gives CDR1 SGHTA, CDR2 FQGTGA. The CDR3 contains 13 residues. The CDR3 coding sequence is TGTGCCAGCAGCCGGACTAGCATAGAGACCCAGTACTTC. It codes for CASSRTSIETQYF.

This rearrangement joins TRBV5-6 to TRBJ2-7, with 9 bases aligning to TRBD1. The germline CDR1 and CDR2 sequences are SGHDT and YYEEEE. The CDR3 runs to 15 residues. The trim removed 3 bases at V and 1 base at J, leaving 5 bases unmatched. CDR3 bases: TGTGCCAGCAGCTACGGGACAGGGTTTTCCTACGAGCAGTACTTC. This gives the protein CASSYGTGFSYEQYF.

This chain joins TRBV27 and TRBJ1-5, with no clear D. Trimming shortened V by 5 bases and J by 0 bases, and 8 bases separated the two germline ends. This CDR3 spans 14 amino acids. CDR1 is MNHEY, CDR2 SMNVEV, per germline (reference sequence). The DNA for the CDR3 is TGTGCCAGCAGTCGGGAGTATAGCAATCAGCCCCAGCATTTT. Translated: CASSREYSNQPQHF.

The J gene is TRBJ2-1, the V gene TRBV9; 7 nucleotides agree with TRBD2. CDR1 and CDR2 (germline): SGDLS, YYNGEE. V was clipped by 0 bases and J by 8 bases; unmatched bases: 5. The CDR3 runs 14 residues. CDR3: CASSVAAGVYEQFF. Written as DNA, the CDR3 is TGTGCCAGCAGCGTAGCTGCGGGGGTGTATGAGCAGTTCTTC.

This chain joins TRBV6-2 or TRBV6-3 and TRBJ2-7, with D tentatively TRBD2 (7 bases). Germline CDR1 reads MNHEY; CDR2 reads SVGEGT. CDR3 length: 14 amino acids. Trimming left V 2 bases short and J 2 bases short, with 10 bases between. The CDR3 sequence: CASSYREGAYEQYF. The DNA of the CDR3 is TGTGCCAGCAGTTACAGGGAGGGGGCCTACGAGCAGTACTTC.

The chain employs TRBV3-1 (or the pseudogene TRBV3-2) and TRBJ2-7; D perhaps matches TRBD1 (6 bases). Germline CDR1 reads LGHDT; CDR2 reads YNNKEL (reference sequence). CDR3 length: 15 residues. Trimming removed 2 bases from V and 1 base from J, with 12 bases in between. CDR3 in amino acids: CASSQTTGLSYEQYF. CDR3 sequence (DNA): TGTGCCAGCAGCCAAACTACAGGGTTATCCTACGAGCAGTACTTC.

The V and J genes are TRBV29-1 and TRBJ2-1; D is unresolved. From germline, CDR1 is SQVTM and CDR2 ANQGSEA. The V end lost 5 bases, the J end lost 0 bases, and 14 bases lay between the germline ends. The CDR3 length is 15 residues. The CDR3 DNA is TGCAGCGTTCGGAAGACTGGCAGCTCCTACAATGAGCAGTTCTTC. Translation gives CSVRKTGSSYNEQFF.

This clone has just one count. This rearrangement joins TRBV15 to TRBJ1-1, with a weak D call TRBD1 (5 bases). V was clipped by 7 bases and J by 1 base, with 13 bases between them. Germline CDR1 is LNHNV and CDR2 is YYDKDF (reference sequence). CDR3 length: 14 residues. The DNA of the CDR3 is TGTGCCACCACTACCAGGGTGGCGAACACTGAAGCTTTCTTT. Translated: CATTTRVANTEAFF.

Written as DNA, the CDR3 is TGTGCCATCAGAGAGGGGACAGGGCAGAACACCGGGGAGCTGTTTTTT. Amino acids: CAIREGTGQNTGELFF. The J gene is TRBJ2-2, the V gene TRBV10-3; the match to TRBD1 covers 9 bases. V was pared by 6 bases and J by 1 base, with 6 bases of the junction left unmatched. The CDR3 is made up of 16 amino acids. Germline CDR1 reads ENHRY; CDR2 reads SYGVKD.